Listed below are T cell receptor beta chains from one sample, sequenced in a study of Ad26.COV2.S vaccination and SARS-CoV-2 variants. Libraries were prepared by immunoSEQ multiplex PCR; TCRdb keeps only in-frame clonotypes and omits some of them. The sample lists about 480,000 clones; about 83% were seen once. The input for sequencing was peripheral blood, taken in a trial of Ad26.COV2.S vaccine versus placebo. The source of these receptors is a person aged 18-65 years who received the Ad26.COV2.S COVID-19 vaccine or a placebo. The CDR3 runs from the conserved cysteine through the conserved F or W. Each record gives: D gene, V gene, J gene, clone size, CDR3 protein, CDR3 DNA. A D gene is named only where the DNA matches it firmly. Rows may omit the clone size; those that give it use once, few, many or a size class.

>NA|TRBV6-2/TRBV6-3|TRBJ1-2|few
CASSPINYGYTF
TGTGCCAGCAGTCCCATAAACTATGGCTACACCTTC
>TRBD2|TRBV15|TRBJ2-1|NA
CATSREGLADLSSYNEQFF
TGTGCCACCAGCAGAGAGGGACTAGCGGATCTCAGCTCCTACAATGAGCAGTTCTTC
>TRBD2|TRBV5-4|TRBJ2-3|NA
CASSKGLAGAGTDTQYF
TGTGCCAGCAGCAAGGGACTAGCGGGAGCTGGCACAGATACGCAGTATTTT
>TRBD2|TRBV5-5|TRBJ2-2|NA
CASSLGLPSANTGELFF
TGTGCCAGCAGCCTGGGACTACCAAGTGCGAACACCGGGGAGCTGTTTTTT
>TRBD2|TRBV30|TRBJ2-1|once
CAWSGRGNEQFF
TGTGCCTGGAGCGGGAGGGGAAATGAGCAGTTCTTC
>NA|TRBV5-1|TRBJ1-1|NA
CASSLNPGLNTEAFF
TGCGCCAGCAGCCTCAATCCGGGACTTAACACTGAAGCTTTCTTT
>NA|TRBV6-1|TRBJ2-1|NA
CASSESYLGTEQFF
TGTGCCAGCAGTGAATCGTACCTGGGGACAGAGCAGTTCTTC
>NA|TRBV6-5|TRBJ2-1|once
CASTTQGGRRNEQFF
TGTGCCAGCACCACCCAGGGGGGCCGGAGGAATGAGCAGTTCTTC
>TRBD1|TRBV28|TRBJ1-5|NA
CASSLPGGQGAGQPQHF
TGTGCCAGCAGTTTACCGGGGGGACAGGGGGCCGGTCAGCCCCAGCATTTT
>TRBD2|TRBV4-2|TRBJ2-1|NA
CASSPPGPGGNEQFF
TGTGCCAGCAGCCCTCCGGGACCCGGGGGGAATGAGCAGTTCTTC
>NA|TRBV28|TRBJ2-7|once
CASSFSTYEQYF
TGTGCCAGCAGTTTCTCCACCTACGAGCAGTACTTC
>NA|TRBV6-5|TRBJ2-6|NA
CASSSEGAGANVLTF
TGTGCCAGCAGTTCTGAGGGGGCTGGGGCCAACGTCCTGACTTTC
>NA|TRBV9|TRBJ2-2|NA
CASSVNRVTGELFF
TGTGCCAGCAGCGTCAACCGGGTAACCGGGGAGCTGTTTTTT
>NA|TRBV7-9|TRBJ2-5|NA
CASSLAVSQETQYF
TGTGCCAGCAGCTTAGCGGTTAGCCAAGAGACCCAGTACTTC
>NA|TRBV7-9|TRBJ2-7|once
CASSPSRTSYEQYF
TGTGCCAGCAGCCCATCCCGAACCTCCTACGAGCAGTACTTC
>NA|TRBV7-9|TRBJ2-6|NA
CASHGAISSGANVLTF
TGTGCCAGCCACGGAGCGATAAGCTCTGGGGCCAACGTCCTGACTTTC
>NA|TRBV28|TRBJ2-3|NA
CASSLGGQGTTQYF
TGTGCCAGCAGTTTAGGGGGCCAGGGTACTACGCAGTATTTT
>NA|TRBV6-2/TRBV6-3|TRBJ2-1|NA
CASSYQGPIVNEQFF
TGTGCCAGCAGTTACCAGGGGCCAATAGTCAATGAGCAGTTCTTC
>TRBD2|TRBV7-9|TRBJ2-1|NA
CASSLPGGSYNEQFF
TGTGCCAGCAGCTTACCGGGAGGCTCCTACAATGAGCAGTTCTTC
>NA|TRBV10-3|TRBJ1-4|NA
CAISESRAGSEKLFF
TGTGCCATCAGTGAGTCCCGCGCAGGGTCTGAAAAACTGTTTTTT
>NA|TRBV7-9|TRBJ2-3|NA
CASSLADTDTQYF
TGTGCCAGCAGCTTAGCGGACACAGATACGCAGTATTTT
>NA|TRBV16|TRBJ2-3|NA
CASSKVVRSTDTQYF
TGTGCCAGCAGCAAGGTCGTCAGAAGCACAGATACGCAGTATTTT
>TRBD1|TRBV6-5|TRBJ2-5|once
CASSYSGTGVGETQYF
TGTGCCAGCAGTTACTCGGGGACAGGGGTGGGGGAGACCCAGTACTTC
>NA|TRBV2|TRBJ1-6|NA
CASSFPGSNSPLHF
TGTGCCAGCAGTTTCCCGGGGTCCAATTCACCCCTCCACTTT
>TRBD1|TRBV28|TRBJ1-6|NA
CASSPLQQGNSPLHF
TGTGCCAGCAGTCCCCTTCAACAGGGGAATTCACCCCTCCACTTT
>TRBD2|TRBV4-3|TRBJ2-2|NA
CASSQEGASGSGELFF
TGCGCCAGCAGCCAAGAGGGAGCTAGCGGGAGCGGGGAGCTGTTTTTT
>NA|TRBV6-1|TRBJ1-5|NA
CASSEAGNQPQHF
TGTGCCAGCAGTGAAGCAGGCAATCAGCCCCAGCATTTT
>TRBD1|TRBV7-2|TRBJ1-1|NA
CASSTRGKNTEAFF
TGTGCCAGCAGCACCAGGGGGAAGAACACTGAAGCTTTCTTT
>TRBD2|TRBV5-6|TRBJ2-1|NA
CASSRAGTSVYNEQFF
TGTGCCAGCAGCCGAGCCGGGACTAGCGTCTACAATGAGCAGTTCTTC
>NA|TRBV27|TRBJ1-2|NA
CASSLRGDYGYTF
TGTGCCAGCAGTTTGCGGGGGGACTATGGCTACACCTTC
>TRBD1|TRBV5-1|TRBJ2-3|NA
CASSPGTGAGTDTQYF
TGCGCCAGCAGCCCTGGGACAGGGGCTGGCACAGATACGCAGTATTTT
>NA|TRBV19|TRBJ2-1|NA
CASSMGRYNEQFF
TGTGCCAGTAGTATGGGGCGCTACAATGAGCAGTTCTTC
>NA|TRBV11-1|TRBJ2-5|NA
CASSPVGAGEETQYF
TGTGCCAGCAGCCCAGTCGGCGCAGGGGAAGAGACCCAGTACTTC
>NA|TRBV19|TRBJ2-7|NA
CASSPRPGGWKYF
TGTGCCAGTAGTCCCCGACCGGGCGGGTGGAAGTACTTC
>NA|TRBV28|TRBJ2-1|NA
CASSSPGTVVYNEQFF
TGTGCCAGCAGTTCCCCCGGGACGGTAGTATACAATGAGCAGTTCTTC
>TRBD1|TRBV5-5|TRBJ2-1|once
CASRDRYNEQFF
TGTGCCAGCCGGGACAGGTACAATGAGCAGTTCTTC
>TRBD1|TRBV9|TRBJ2-5|NA
CASSVDSTGGLQETQYF
TGTGCCAGCAGCGTAGATTCGACAGGGGGCCTCCAAGAGACCCAGTACTTC
>NA|TRBV6-6|TRBJ2-1|NA
CASSYSSSYNEQFF
TGTGCCAGCAGTTATTCCAGCTCCTACAATGAGCAGTTCTTC
>NA|TRBV5-5|TRBJ1-1|few
CASSFKGTEAFF
TGTGCCAGCAGCTTTAAGGGCACTGAAGCTTTCTTT
>NA|TRBV6-1|TRBJ2-7|NA
CASSEALLEQYF
TGTGCCAGCAGTGAAGCCCTCCTTGAGCAGTACTTC
>TRBD1|TRBV5-4|TRBJ2-3|NA
CASSHGTGGPDTQYF
TGTGCCAGCAGCCATGGGACAGGGGGCCCAGATACGCAGTATTTT
>NA|TRBV28|TRBJ1-5|few
CATRQPPWAQHF
TGTGCCACCAGACAGCCCCCCTGGGCCCAGCATTTT
>TRBD1|TRBV28|TRBJ1-5|NA
CASSGGTGVNQPQHF
TGTGCCAGCAGTGGAGGGACAGGGGTTAACCAGCCCCAGCATTTT
>NA|TRBV10-3|TRBJ2-6|NA
CAISGVKFGANVLTF
TGTGCCATCAGTGGTGTGAAGTTTGGGGCCAACGTCCTGACTTTC
>NA|TRBV28|TRBJ2-2|NA
CASRATELGLFF
TGTGCCAGCAGAGCTACGGAGTTGGGGCTGTTTTTT
>TRBD1|TRBV29-1|TRBJ1-2|NA
CSDWTGPYGYTF
TGCAGCGACTGGACAGGGCCCTATGGCTACACCTTC
>NA|TRBV30|TRBJ1-1|NA
CAWSPRGQEAFF
TGTGCCTGGAGTCCCCGGGGCCAAGAAGCTTTCTTT
>NA|TRBV2|TRBJ2-1|NA
CARGLTRFDEQFF
TGTGCCAGAGGACTGACTAGATTTGATGAGCAGTTCTTC
>NA|TRBV18|TRBJ1-6|NA
CASSPLQTLNSPLHF
TGTGCCAGCTCACCGCTACAGACCCTGAATTCACCCCTCCACTTT
>NA|TRBV19|TRBJ1-1|NA
CASSPLMETGEAFF
TGTGCCAGTAGTCCCTTGATGGAAACAGGTGAAGCTTTCTTT
>NA|TRBV5-1|TRBJ1-3|NA
CASSLDGTGNSGNTIYF
TGCGCCAGCAGCTTGGATGGGACGGGTAACTCTGGAAACACCATATATTTT
>NA|TRBV7-9|TRBJ2-3|NA
CASSLVGIRDTQYF
TGTGCCAGCAGCTTAGTGGGAATTCGAGATACGCAGTATTTT
>NA|TRBV2|TRBJ2-5|NA
CASSRDPPRVETQYF
TGTGCCAGCAGTCGCGATCCCCCCCGTGTGGAGACCCAGTACTTC
>NA|TRBV7-2|TRBJ2-3|NA
CASSADRGGADTQYF
TGTGCCAGCAGCGCGGACCGGGGAGGAGCAGATACGCAGTATTTT